A single sample is the source of the 22 T cell receptor beta chains below, sequenced in a study of OX40 agonist ivuxolimab in advanced cancers. TCRdb keeps only in-frame clones here, not all; method: immunoSEQ multiplex PCR. The repertoire holds approximately 91,000 clones, with around 87% as singletons. The sample in question was CD4+ or CD8+ T cells sorted from blood, obtained in a trial of the OX40 agonist ivuxolimab. Receptors originate from an adult with an advanced solid tumor such as melanoma, head and neck, liver or kidney cancer.

This chain connects TRBV7-8 to TRBJ1-2; 9 positions match TRBD1. V gave up 1 base and J gave up 6 bases; unmatched junction bases: 9. The CDR3 totals 16 residues. The germline CDR1 and CDR2 sequences are SGHVS and FQNEAQ. The CDR3 DNA is TGTGCCAGCAGCTTAGGGAGAGGGACAGGGACGGATGGCTACACCTTC. Residues: CASSLGRGTGTDGYTF.

The rearrangement uses TRBV28 and TRBJ2-7; 11 bases are a match to TRBD1. This CDR3 spans 16 amino acids. V was clipped by 5 bases and J by 4 bases; unmatched bases: 10. Germline CDR1 MDHEN, CDR2 SYDVKM. The CDR3 sequence: CASSIRTGGYFYEQYF. The CDR3 nucleotides read TGTGCCAGCAGTATCCGGACAGGGGGCTATTTTTACGAGCAGTACTTC.

This chain joins TRBV11-3 and TRBJ2-2; the D call may be TRBD1 or TRBD2 (6 bases each). CDR1 and CDR2 (germline): SGHNT, YENEEA. The CDR3 totals 13 residues. V was cut by 2 bases and J by 6 bases, with 7 bases left in between. The CDR3 DNA reads as TGTGCCAGCAGCTTAAGGGGGGCCGGGGAGCTGTTTTTT. It translates to CASSLRGAGELFF.

The genes are TRBV11-1 and TRBJ2-1; no definite D call. The V gene lost 0 bases and the J gene lost 0 bases, with 12 bases spanning the gap. Germline loops: CDR1 SGHAT, CDR2 FQDESV (reference sequence). CDR3 size: 17 residues. CDR3 nucleotide sequence: TGTGCCAGCAGCTTAGCTTTGCAGTTGAGCTCCTACAATGAGCAGTTCTTC. It codes for CASSLALQLSSYNEQFF.

This sequence joins TRBV19 and TRBJ1-4; perhaps TRBD1 as D (5 bases). CDR1 is LNHDA, CDR2 SQIVND, per germline (reference sequence). The CDR3 runs 15 residues. Trimming removed 5 bases at V and 3 bases at J, with 13 bases between. This chain's CDR3 is CASSALGAANEKLFF. Written as DNA, the CDR3 is TGTGCCAGTAGTGCATTAGGGGCGGCTAATGAAAAACTGTTTTTT. Complete variable domain (other parts from reference TRBV19 and TRBJ1-4): DGGITQSPKYLFRKEGQNVTLSCEQNLNHDAMYWYRQDPGQGLRLIYYSQIVNDFQKGDIAEGYSVSREKKESFPLTVTSAQKNPTAFYLCASSALGAANEKLFFGSGTQLSVL.

The CDR3, as DNA: TGCAGCGTTGTTGAGGGGGCGGTTGATCAGCCCCAGCATTTT. It translates to CSVVEGAVDQPQHF. The chain joins TRBV29-1 to TRBJ1-5; 7 positions match TRBD1. V dropped 4 bases and J dropped 5; count of bases not matched to a gene: 8. CDR1 SQVTM and CDR2 ANQGSEA come from the germline V gene. The CDR3 length is 14 residues. Full variable domain (remainder filled in from reference TRBV29-1 and TRBJ1-5): SAVISQKPSRDICQRGTSLTIQCQVDSQVTMMFWYRQQPGQSLTLIATANQGSEATYESGFVIDKFPISRPNLTFSTLTVSNMSPEDSSIYLCSVVEGAVDQPQHFGDGTRLSIL.

The chain recombines TRBV27 with TRBJ2-1; TRBD2 agrees at 7 bases. The length of the CDR3 is 14 residues. The germline V gene encodes CDR1 MNHEY and CDR2 SMNVEV (reference sequence). V lost 5 bases, J lost 9 bases, and 10 bases stayed unmatched. CDR3 in DNA: TGTGCCAGCAGTCTTAGACTAGCCGACACTGAGCAGTTCTTC. It specifies CASSLRLADTEQFF.

The genes are TRBV9 and TRBJ2-3, with 10 bases that match TRBD2. From germline, CDR1 is SGDLS and CDR2 YYNGEE. V shed 3 bases, J shed 5 bases, and the junction held 9 bases outside the gene matches. The CDR3 runs to 16 residues. The CDR3 loop is CASSDGLADDIDTQYF. CDR3 in DNA: TGTGCCAGCAGCGATGGACTAGCGGATGATATAGATACGCAGTATTTT.

The chain has TRBV2 and TRBJ2-7, with 7 bases that match TRBD1. The CDR3 has 12 residues. J lost 2 bases, V lost 7 bases, and 2 bases had no gene match. Germline V lookup: CDR1 SNHLY, CDR2 FYNNEI. This CDR3 is CASTGTAYEQYF. CDR3 in DNA: TGTGCCAGCACTGGGACAGCCTACGAGCAGTACTTC.

This clone was picked up a small number of times. The chain joins TRBV9 to TRBJ1-1, with unresolved D. V was clipped by 0 bases and J by 1 base, with 4 bases between them. Germline CDR1 and CDR2: SGDLS and YYNGEE. The CDR3 covers 13 residues. The CDR3 bases are TGTGCCAGCAGCGTAGCCCAGAACACTGAAGCTTTCTTT. Its protein product is CASSVAQNTEAFF.

V gene TRBV29-1 combines with J gene TRBJ2-6; possibly TRBD1 or TRBD2 for D (5 bases each). The CDR3 runs 17 residues. V was shortened by 4 bases and J by 1 base, with 17 bases between the two germline ends. Germline CDR1 SQVTM, CDR2 ANQGSEA. This CDR3 reads CSVGRDPKPSGANVLTF. The CDR3 nucleotides are TGCAGCGTTGGCCGGGACCCAAAACCATCTGGGGCCAACGTCCTGACTTTC.

This chain links TRBV19 with TRBJ1-3, with unresolved D. The germline CDR1 and CDR2 sequences are LNHDA and SQIVND (reference sequence). Trimming removed 4 bases from V and 2 bases from J, with 21 bases in between. This CDR3 has 18 residues. CDR3 nucleotide sequence: TGTGCCAGTAGTAAACAACCTAGGACCTCCGTGGCTGGAAACACCATATATTTT. Protein product: CASSKQPRTSVAGNTIYF.

This chain connects TRBV27 to TRBJ2-5; TRBD2 is a possible D gene (5 bases). Germline values: CDR1 MNHEY, CDR2 SMNVEV (reference sequence). CDR3 length: 13 residues. Between the trimmed V and J ends, which lost 2 bases and 1 base, there was a span of 5 bases. The CDR3 sequence is CASSLGSQETQYF. CDR3 nucleotide sequence: TGTGCCAGCAGTTTAGGGAGCCAAGAGACCCAGTACTTC.

This chain joins TRBV6-1 and TRBJ1-1; 7 bases align to TRBD1. The germline V gene encodes CDR1 MNHNS and CDR2 SASEGT. The J segment lost 1 base and the V segment lost 6 bases, leaving 5 bases of the junction unmatched. The CDR3 runs to 14 residues. CDR3 in amino acids: CASRARQGNTEAFF. The DNA for the CDR3 is TGTGCCAGCAGGGCCAGACAGGGGAACACTGAAGCTTTCTTT.

The genes are TRBV6-6 and TRBJ2-1; 10 bases fit TRBD2. Germline CDR1 and CDR2: MNHNY and SVGAGI (reference sequence). V was pared by 5 bases and J by 3 bases, with 4 bases of the junction left unmatched. This CDR3 is 15 amino acids long. The CDR3 loop reads CASSLTSGFYNEQFF. CDR3 bases: TGTGCCAGCAGTCTGACTAGCGGGTTCTACAATGAGCAGTTCTTC.

The chain recombines TRBV10-3 with TRBJ1-5, with D maybe TRBD1 (5 bases). The germline CDR1 and CDR2 sequences are ENHRY and SYGVKD. The CDR3 is 15 residues long. The V gene lost 2 bases and the J gene lost 2 bases, with 10 bases spanning the gap. In DNA, the CDR3 is TGTGCCATCAGTGAGGCTCGGGGGGGCAATCAGCCCCAGCATTTT. Its protein product is CAISEARGGNQPQHF.

This chain connects TRBV7-9 to TRBJ2-3; 9 bases agree with TRBD2. From germline, CDR1 is SEHNR and CDR2 FQNEAQ (reference sequence). Losses at the gene ends were 8 bases for V and 2 bases for J; bases not matched to a gene: 14. CDR3 length: 17 amino acids. This chain's CDR3 is CASAGVAGVFPTDTQYF. CDR3 nucleotides: TGTGCCAGCGCTGGGGTAGCGGGAGTATTTCCCACAGATACGCAGTATTTT.

The chain carries TRBV9 and TRBJ1-6, with no clear D. Trimming pared 0 bases from V and 6 bases from J, leaving 4 bases between. In germline, CDR1 is SGDLS, CDR2 YYNGEE. The CDR3 has 13 amino acids. In DNA, the CDR3 is TGTGCCAGCAGCGTAGGGTCTAATTCACCCCTCCACTTT. Protein product: CASSVGSNSPLHF.

The chain is built from TRBV7-2 and TRBJ1-5; no clear D gene. Trimming removed 5 bases from V and 1 base from J, with 9 bases in between. The CDR3 length is 14 residues. Germline CDR1 SGHTA, CDR2 FQGNSA. The CDR3 DNA is TGTGCCAGCAGCCGGACTGAGAGCAATCAGCCCCAGCATTTT. Encoded protein: CASSRTESNQPQHF.

The chain carries TRBV7-9 and TRBJ2-7, with unresolved D. V was clipped by 7 bases and J by 0 bases, with 4 bases between them. The germline V gene has CDR1 SEHNR and CDR2 FQNEAQ (reference sequence). This CDR3 has 11 amino acids. This CDR3 is CASKSSYEQYF. The CDR3 bases are TGTGCCAGCAAGTCCTCCTACGAGCAGTACTTC.

The chain has TRBV28 and TRBJ2-5; unclear D gene. CDR1 and CDR2 from the germline V gene are MDHEN and SYDVKM. CDR3 size: 12 residues. V dropped 10 bases and J dropped 3 bases, with 12 bases sitting between them. CDR3 region: CAIQNPKETQYF. CDR3 bases: TGTGCCATCCAAAACCCCAAAGAGACCCAGTACTTC.

This chain connects TRBV6-5 to TRBJ2-7; D is possibly TRBD1 (6 bases). The germline V gene has CDR1 MNHEY and CDR2 SVGAGI. CDR3 size: 15 residues. The V end lost 5 bases, the J end lost 2 bases, and 16 bases lay between the germline ends. DNA of the CDR3: TGTGCCAGCAGTGGGGCACAGACAGGACCCTACGAGCAGTACTTC. Encoded protein: CASSGAQTGPYEQYF.